This section outlines one T cell receptor beta chain sequence together with its context. Its specificity is not known. Each sample received Survey-level depth of up to 500,000 reads. Sequencing was performed with immunoSEQ multiplex PCR; in TCRdb, only in-frame clones are kept and a portion is missing. The sample has about 35,000 clones, about 81% seen once. Rectal tissue came from one to two pinch biopsies taken at colonoscopy. This sample is part of a study of pediatric ulcerative colitis. Turning to the study itself: Ulcerative colitis patients had pancolitis or left-sided colitis, with confirming histology. Findings and caveats of the study: Acute severe colitis showed lower rectal diversity from clonal expansions. Total lymphocyte DNA, not sorted subsets, was the template.

J gave up 4 bases and V 3 bases, and 0 bases lay outside the gene matches. Germline CDR1 reads SGHTA; CDR2 reads FQGNSA. This CDR3 is built from 14 residues. What was sequenced was gut tissue. The chain employs TRBV7-2 and TRBJ2-7; 13 bases agree with TRBD2. The TCR was taken from a boy between 10 and 17 years old with mild ulcerative colitis. The CDR3 sequence is CASSLTSGGYEQYF. CDR3 bases: TGTGCCAGCAGCTTGACTAGCGGGGGGTACGAGCAGTACTTC.